This TCR beta chain was identified in a study of shared clonotypes between healthy human individuals. Study findings and constraints: The sole specimen, blood, was sampled, and tissue repertoires likely differ.

CD4+ cells were split into CD45RA+ naive and CD45RA-negative memory subsets. V lost 10 bases to trimming and J lost 5 bases, with 18 bases between them. CDR1 MNHNS and CDR2 SASEGT come from the germline V gene. This CDR3 spans 15 amino acids. As concerns this clone: Its antigen remains unidentified.

For every subset, genomic DNA was evenly distributed across several immunoSEQ plates. Sequencing was performed with immunoSEQ multiplex PCR; in TCRdb, only in-frame clones are kept and a portion is missing. Of under 1,100,000 clones in the sample, around 76% were seen once. Sequencing was performed on memory CD4+ T cells sorted from blood. Regarding subset: CD45RA-negative fraction. The origin of this receptor is a man aged 18 to 29 in good health. V and J are TRBV6-1 and TRBJ1-6; weak D call: TRBD1 (5 bases). CDR3 in amino acids: CAILGGADNNSPLHF. For the CDR3, the DNA is TGTGCCATCCTGGGCGGGGCAGATAATAATTCACCCCTCCACTTT.